This is a list of T cell receptor beta chains from one sample in a study of blood T cell repertoires in COVID-19. The method was immunoSEQ multiplex PCR; TCRdb's version includes in-frame clones alone and lacks a portion of them. The sample has approximately 400,000 clones; more than 75% are singletons. The sequenced material came from PBMCs or T cells enriched from blood (not recorded which). The receptor set was obtained from a woman between 18 and 30 years old who had recovered from COVID-19. The CDR3 runs from the conserved cysteine through the conserved F or W. Each record gives: J gene, clone size, V gene, D gene, CDR3 protein, CDR3 DNA. A D gene is named only where the DNA matches it firmly. Size tells how often a clone was seen (once, few, many) or the class of an expanded clone, and some rows leave it out.

j_call: TRBJ1-1; clone_size: .; v_call: TRBV5-1; d_call: .; cdr3_aa: CASRRQGETEAFF; cdr3_nt: TGCGCCAGCAGGAGGCAGGGCGAGACTGAAGCTTTCTTT
j_call: TRBJ2-1; clone_size: .; v_call: TRBV18; d_call: .; cdr3_aa: CASSPSRGVRLEQFF; cdr3_nt: TGTGCCAGCTCACCAAGTAGGGGTGTTAGGCTTGAGCAGTTCTTC
j_call: TRBJ1-4; clone_size: .; v_call: TRBV9; d_call: .; cdr3_aa: CASSVGAGASSLGEKLFF; cdr3_nt: TGTGCCAGCAGCGTAGGGGCAGGGGCTTCCTCCCTGGGGGAAAAACTGTTTTTT
j_call: TRBJ1-6; clone_size: once; v_call: TRBV4-1; d_call: .; cdr3_aa: CASSQGGGPYNSPLHF; cdr3_nt: TGCGCCAGCAGCCAAGGTGGAGGGCCCTATAATTCACCCCTCCACTTT
j_call: TRBJ2-1; clone_size: .; v_call: TRBV10-1; d_call: TRBD2; cdr3_aa: CASSESRGGGIIKRQFF; cdr3_nt: TGCGCCAGCAGTGAGTCTCGAGGCGGGGGAATTATTAAGAGGCAGTTCTTC
j_call: TRBJ2-1; clone_size: .; v_call: TRBV7-9; d_call: TRBD2; cdr3_aa: CASSSLDSGTVLYNEQFF; cdr3_nt: TGTGCCAGCAGCTCCCTCGATAGCGGGACCGTCCTCTACAATGAGCAGTTCTTC
j_call: TRBJ1-4; clone_size: .; v_call: TRBV4-3; d_call: .; cdr3_aa: CASSQVPQGTKEKLFF; cdr3_nt: TGCGCCAGCAGCCAAGTACCCCAGGGTACGAAGGAAAAACTGTTTTTT
j_call: TRBJ2-2; clone_size: .; v_call: TRBV4-1; d_call: .; cdr3_aa: CASSQELSNTGELFF; cdr3_nt: TGCGCCAGCAGCCAAGAACTATCGAATACCGGGGAGCTGTTTTTT
j_call: TRBJ1-2; clone_size: few; v_call: TRBV3-1/TRBV3-2; d_call: .; cdr3_aa: CASSQEARRSF; cdr3_nt: TGTGCCAGCAGCCAAGAGGCTAGAAGAAGCTTC
j_call: TRBJ2-1; clone_size: .; v_call: TRBV5-5; d_call: TRBD2; cdr3_aa: CASSIPGTSGYLNEQFF; cdr3_nt: TGTGCCAGCAGCATACCCGGGACTAGCGGGTACCTCAATGAGCAGTTCTTC
j_call: TRBJ1-2; clone_size: .; v_call: TRBV2; d_call: .; cdr3_aa: CASSRLGGDYGYTF; cdr3_nt: TGTGCCAGCAGTCGACTTGGGGGCGACTATGGCTACACCTTC
j_call: TRBJ1-2; clone_size: .; v_call: TRBV28; d_call: TRBD1; cdr3_aa: CASSSGDSKATF; cdr3_nt: TGTGCCAGCAGTTCGGGGGACAGTAAGGCCACCTTC
j_call: TRBJ1-6; clone_size: .; v_call: TRBV6-5; d_call: .; cdr3_aa: CASSSFGELNSPLHF; cdr3_nt: TGTGCCAGCAGTTCATTCGGGGAGTTAAATTCACCCCTCCACTTT
j_call: TRBJ2-1; clone_size: .; v_call: TRBV5-4; d_call: .; cdr3_aa: CASSLGAGFNEQFF; cdr3_nt: TGTGCCAGCAGCTTGGGGGCAGGGTTTAATGAGCAGTTCTTC
j_call: TRBJ2-1; clone_size: .; v_call: TRBV3-1/TRBV3-2; d_call: .; cdr3_aa: CASSQLRGDNEQFF; cdr3_nt: TGTGCCAGCAGCCAATTACGGGGAGACAATGAGCAGTTCTTC
j_call: TRBJ2-7; clone_size: .; v_call: TRBV18; d_call: .; cdr3_aa: CASSPPLGTTLHEQYF; cdr3_nt: TGTGCCAGCTCACCACCCCTCGGGACAACCCTCCACGAGCAGTACTTC
j_call: TRBJ2-7; clone_size: .; v_call: TRBV4-1; d_call: TRBD1; cdr3_aa: CASSQDGTGTDEQYF; cdr3_nt: TGCGCCAGCAGCCAAGATGGGACAGGGACCGACGAGCAGTACTTC
j_call: TRBJ1-2; clone_size: once; v_call: TRBV5-1; d_call: TRBD1; cdr3_aa: CASSITGGNYGYTF; cdr3_nt: TGCGCCAGCAGTATAACAGGGGGAAACTATGGCTACACCTTC
j_call: TRBJ1-1; clone_size: .; v_call: TRBV5-6; d_call: TRBD1; cdr3_aa: CASSPVGQGADEAFF; cdr3_nt: TGTGCCAGCAGCCCGGTAGGGCAGGGGGCTGATGAAGCTTTCTTT
j_call: TRBJ1-5; clone_size: few; v_call: TRBV4-1; d_call: .; cdr3_aa: CASSQDSGYNQPQHF; cdr3_nt: TGCGCCAGCAGCCAAGATTCGGGATACAATCAGCCCCAGCATTTT
j_call: TRBJ1-5; clone_size: few; v_call: TRBV7-9; d_call: .; cdr3_aa: CASSLGQTAGQPQHF; cdr3_nt: TGTGCCAGCAGCTTAGGGCAAACTGCGGGGCAGCCCCAGCATTTT
j_call: TRBJ2-5; clone_size: .; v_call: TRBV7-2; d_call: TRBD2; cdr3_aa: CASSWSGLAGGPGETQYF; cdr3_nt: TGTGCCAGCAGCTGGTCGGGACTAGCGGGGGGGCCGGGAGAGACCCAGTACTTC
j_call: TRBJ1-5; clone_size: .; v_call: TRBV19; d_call: .; cdr3_aa: CASSWPRGGHSNQPQHF; cdr3_nt: TGTGCCAGTAGTTGGCCCCGGGGAGGCCATAGCAATCAGCCCCAGCATTTT
j_call: TRBJ2-5; clone_size: .; v_call: TRBV2; d_call: TRBD2; cdr3_aa: CASTTRSMAGGETQYF; cdr3_nt: TGTGCCAGCACAACGCGATCGATGGCGGGGGGGGAGACCCAGTACTTC
j_call: TRBJ1-4; clone_size: .; v_call: TRBV19; d_call: TRBD1; cdr3_aa: CASRLGQKATNEKLFF; cdr3_nt: TGTGCCAGTAGGTTGGGACAGAAAGCAACTAATGAAAAACTGTTTTTT
j_call: TRBJ2-5; clone_size: .; v_call: TRBV30; d_call: .; cdr3_aa: CAWSVLRRQGTQQETQYF; cdr3_nt: TGTGCCTGGAGTGTACTACGTCGGCAGGGGACCCAACAAGAGACCCAGTACTTC
j_call: TRBJ1-1; clone_size: few; v_call: TRBV2; d_call: TRBD1; cdr3_aa: CASSEAEGAVAFF; cdr3_nt: TGTGCCAGCAGTGAAGCGGAGGGGGCGGTAGCTTTCTTT
j_call: TRBJ2-7; clone_size: .; v_call: TRBV11-2; d_call: .; cdr3_aa: CASSLTTGFNEQYF; cdr3_nt: TGTGCCAGCAGCTTAACTACAGGGTTTAACGAGCAGTACTTC
j_call: TRBJ2-2; clone_size: .; v_call: TRBV29-1; d_call: TRBD2; cdr3_aa: CSVEFLAGETNTGELFF; cdr3_nt: TGCAGCGTTGAATTCCTAGCGGGGGAAACGAACACCGGGGAGCTGTTTTTT
j_call: TRBJ2-7; clone_size: .; v_call: TRBV6-2/TRBV6-3; d_call: .; cdr3_aa: CASSYSKQPYYEQYF; cdr3_nt: TGTGCCAGCAGTTACTCGAAACAGCCCTACTACGAGCAGTACTTC
j_call: TRBJ1-1; clone_size: .; v_call: TRBV29-1; d_call: .; cdr3_aa: CSVETGMNTEAFF; cdr3_nt: TGCAGCGTTGAGACAGGCATGAACACTGAAGCTTTCTTT
j_call: TRBJ2-7; clone_size: .; v_call: TRBV20-1; d_call: TRBD2; cdr3_aa: CSARPGTTEYF; cdr3_nt: TGCAGTGCTAGGCCGGGGACTACCGAGTACTTC
j_call: TRBJ1-2; clone_size: .; v_call: TRBV6-5; d_call: .; cdr3_aa: CASSPPGGGGYTF; cdr3_nt: TGTGCCAGCAGCCCACCGGGGGGGGGAGGCTACACCTTC
j_call: TRBJ2-1; clone_size: .; v_call: TRBV19; d_call: .; cdr3_aa: CASSILLANEQFF; cdr3_nt: TGTGCCAGTAGTATACTCCTAGCCAATGAGCAGTTCTTC
j_call: TRBJ1-1; clone_size: .; v_call: TRBV4-1; d_call: .; cdr3_aa: CASSHMRESTEAFF; cdr3_nt: TGCGCCAGCAGCCATATGAGGGAATCAACTGAAGCTTTCTTT
j_call: TRBJ1-1; clone_size: .; v_call: TRBV12-2; d_call: .; cdr3_aa: CASRSGNRDRVSMNTEAFF; cdr3_nt: TGTGCAAGTCGCTCGGGCAACCGGGACAGGGTATCTATGAACACTGAAGCTTTCTTT
j_call: TRBJ1-3; clone_size: .; v_call: TRBV19; d_call: .; cdr3_aa: CASSIMEGAGNTIYF; cdr3_nt: TGTGCCAGTAGTATAATGGAGGGTGCTGGAAACACCATATATTTT
j_call: TRBJ1-2; clone_size: .; v_call: TRBV11-2; d_call: .; cdr3_aa: CASNHRAIMKGYTF; cdr3_nt: TGTGCCAGCAACCACAGGGCGATCATGAAGGGCTACACCTTC
j_call: TRBJ1-2; clone_size: .; v_call: TRBV5-6; d_call: .; cdr3_aa: CASSLAQGTGYTF; cdr3_nt: TGTGCCAGCAGCTTGGCCCAGGGGACCGGCTACACCTTC
j_call: TRBJ1-5; clone_size: .; v_call: TRBV7-3; d_call: .; cdr3_aa: CASSLGGGQPQHF; cdr3_nt: TGTGCCAGCAGCCTCGGAGGCGGTCAGCCCCAGCATTTT
j_call: TRBJ2-6; clone_size: once; v_call: TRBV15; d_call: TRBD1; cdr3_aa: CATSRKLDRVSGANVLTF; cdr3_nt: TGTGCCACCAGCAGAAAATTAGACAGGGTCTCGGGGGCCAACGTCCTGACTTTC
j_call: TRBJ1-3; clone_size: .; v_call: TRBV4-3; d_call: .; cdr3_aa: CASSQDPWSVSGNTIYF; cdr3_nt: TGCGCCAGCAGCCAAGACCCCTGGTCGGTCTCTGGAAACACCATATATTTT
j_call: TRBJ1-6; clone_size: .; v_call: TRBV19; d_call: .; cdr3_aa: CARHRDSGHNSPLHF; cdr3_nt: TGTGCCAGACACCGGGACTCAGGACATAATTCACCCCTCCACTTT
j_call: TRBJ2-3; clone_size: few; v_call: TRBV4-2; d_call: TRBD2; cdr3_aa: CASSQERGEGTDTQYF; cdr3_nt: TGTGCCAGCAGCCAGGAGCGGGGCGAGGGCACAGATACGCAGTATTTT
j_call: TRBJ1-2; clone_size: .; v_call: TRBV30; d_call: TRBD1; cdr3_aa: CAWRRTGVYGYTF; cdr3_nt: TGTGCCTGGAGACGGACAGGGGTCTATGGCTACACCTTC
j_call: TRBJ2-1; clone_size: .; v_call: TRBV4-2; d_call: TRBD2; cdr3_aa: CASSQEGLAGGHSSYNEQFF; cdr3_nt: TGTGCCAGCAGCCAAGAAGGACTAGCGGGGGGGCATAGCTCCTACAATGAGCAGTTCTTC
j_call: TRBJ2-3; clone_size: .; v_call: TRBV27; d_call: .; cdr3_aa: CASSSFRGDTQYF; cdr3_nt: TGTGCCAGCAGTTCGTTCCGCGGGGATACGCAGTATTTT
j_call: TRBJ2-5; clone_size: .; v_call: TRBV5-6; d_call: .; cdr3_aa: CASSLEGGWAETQYF; cdr3_nt: TGTGCCAGCAGCTTGGAAGGGGGTTGGGCGGAGACCCAGTACTTC
j_call: TRBJ1-1; clone_size: .; v_call: TRBV19; d_call: TRBD1; cdr3_aa: CASSMGTGAPEAFF; cdr3_nt: TGTGCCAGTAGTATGGGGACAGGAGCCCCTGAAGCTTTCTTT
j_call: TRBJ2-5; clone_size: .; v_call: TRBV30; d_call: TRBD2; cdr3_aa: CAWSPLGGGGETQYF; cdr3_nt: TGTGCCTGGAGTCCCCTAGGCGGGGGGGGAGAGACCCAGTACTTC